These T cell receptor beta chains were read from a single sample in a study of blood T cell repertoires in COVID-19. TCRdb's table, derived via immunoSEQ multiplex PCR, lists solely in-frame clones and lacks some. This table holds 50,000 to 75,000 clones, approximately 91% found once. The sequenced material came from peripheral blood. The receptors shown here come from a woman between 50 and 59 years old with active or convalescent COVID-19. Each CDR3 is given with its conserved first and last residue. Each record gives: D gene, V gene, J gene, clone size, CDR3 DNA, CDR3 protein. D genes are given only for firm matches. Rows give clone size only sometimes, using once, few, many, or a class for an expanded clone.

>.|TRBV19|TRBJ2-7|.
TGTGCCAGTAGTATAGTTCACGCGGAGGGCGAGCAGTACTTC
CASSIVHAEGEQYF
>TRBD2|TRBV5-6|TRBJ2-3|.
TGTGCCAGCAGCCAGGGACTAGCGGGAGGCGGTGTTGTATGGGATACGCAGTATTTT
CASSQGLAGGGVVWDTQYF
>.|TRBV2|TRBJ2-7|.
TGTGCCAGCAGAGGACAGGAGCAGTACTTC
CASRGQEQYF
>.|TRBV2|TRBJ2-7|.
TGTGCCAGCAACGAGGTTTACTACGAGCAGTACTTC
CASNEVYYEQYF
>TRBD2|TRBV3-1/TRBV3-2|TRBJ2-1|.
TGTGCCAGCAGCCATTCGCACGGACTAGCGGGGGACAATGAGCAGTTCTTC
CASSHSHGLAGDNEQFF
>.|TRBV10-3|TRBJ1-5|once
TGTGCCATCAGTGACGGGAGTCAGCCCCAGCATTTT
CAISDGSQPQHF
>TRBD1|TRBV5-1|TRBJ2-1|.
TGCGCCAGCAGCTTGGCCGGGACAGGGATGTACAATGAGCAGTTCTTC
CASSLAGTGMYNEQFF
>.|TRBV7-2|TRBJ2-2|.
TGTGCCAGCAGCTTACGGCAGGTCCAGAACACCGGGGAGCTGTTTTTT
CASSLRQVQNTGELFF
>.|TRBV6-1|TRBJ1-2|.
TGTGCCAGCAGTGAAGTTGGGGGCAACTATGGCTACACCTTC
CASSEVGGNYGYTF
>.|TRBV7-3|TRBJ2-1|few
TGTGCCAGCAGCTTAAACCCCACTGGGGCCAATGAGCAGTTCTTC
CASSLNPTGANEQFF
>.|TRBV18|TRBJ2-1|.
TGTGCCAGCTCACCGCCCCCTAGCGCGAGCTCCTACAATGAGCAGTTCTTC
CASSPPPSASSYNEQFF
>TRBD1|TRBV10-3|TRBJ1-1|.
TGTGCCATCAGTGAAACACAGGGGGCCGGTGGTACTGAAGCTTTCTTT
CAISETQGAGGTEAFF
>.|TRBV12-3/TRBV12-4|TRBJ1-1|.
TGTGCCAGCAGAACAACAGGGACCACTGAAGCTTTCTTT
CASRTTGTTEAFF